The 8 T cell receptor gamma chains below were found in one sample sequenced in a study of gammadelta T cells in human blood. TCRdb re-called clones from the RT-PCR reads via CATT. The data hold about 200 gamma-chain clones, with approximately 1.6% observed a single time. The sequencing input was non-Vgamma9Vdelta2 gamma-delta T cells from fetal blood. All receptors come from a human fetus.

By share of the sample, this clone is medium-sized. With a far larger clone one base away, a read error is the likely cause. V usage is TRGV2 and J usage is TRGJP. This CDR3 has 15 residues. The ends lost 4 bases at V and 9 bases at J; junction bases unmatched: 6. The germline V gene encodes CDR1 EGSNGY and CDR2 YDSYNSKV. The CDR3 loop reads CATWELLLGKKIKVF. CDR3 DNA sequence: TGTGCCACCTGGGAGCTGCTGTTGGGCAAAAAAATCAAGGTATTT.

This clone was picked up a small number of times. TCRdb's protein for this DNA is that of a much larger clone and differs from the translation at residue 3, likely a read error; the protein shown is the DNA translation. V gene TRGV10 combines with J gene TRGJP1. TRGV10 is an ORF; its function is uncertain. The CDR3 is made up of 13 amino acids. The chain's CDR3 is CAVWDTTGWFKIF. DNA for the CDR3: TGTGCTGTGTGGGATACCACTGGTTGGTTCAAGATATTT.

A note on this clone: The protein given by TCRdb reflects a much larger clone and differs at residue 5 from this DNA's translation, likely from a read error; the protein shown is the DNA's translation. This chain uses TRGV10 with TRGJP1. TRGV10 is flagged as an ORF with uncertain function. The CDR3 has 13 residues. Trimming at V came to 8 bases and at J to 0 bases, leaving 1 base not matched to a gene. Here the CDR3 DNA reads TGTGCTGCGTGGAATACCACTGGTTGGTTCAAGATATTT. Its protein product is CAAWNTTGWFKIF.

Of note for this clone: This likely traces to a read error, being one base from a far larger clone. The V gene is TRGV8, the J gene TRGJP1. Germline CDR1 and CDR2: VENAVY and YDSYNSRV. The CDR3 has 15 residues. CDR3 in DNA: TGTGCCACCCGGGATAGGCGAGCCACTGGTTGGTTCAAGATATTT. Amino acid sequence: CATRDRRATGWFKIF.

Remarks on this clone: The protein that TCRdb holds for this DNA derives from a much larger clone and differs from the translated DNA at residue 9, which likely indicates a read error; the protein shown here is translated from the DNA. The chain recombines TRGV8 with TRGJP1. Germline CDR1 VENAVY, CDR2 YDSYNSRV. This CDR3 spans 11 amino acids. The CDR3 DNA is TGTGCCACCTGGGGTGGTTGGTTCGAGATATTT. It translates to CATWGGWFEIF.

With regard to this clone: TCRdb pairs this DNA with a much larger clone's protein that differs at residue 7, likely a read error; the protein shown was translated from the DNA. The J gene is TRGJP, the V gene TRGV2. Trimming removed 4 bases from V and 9 bases from J; junction bases left unmatched: 6. Germline assignment: CDR1 EGSNGY and CDR2 YDSYNSKV. This CDR3 spans 15 amino acids. The CDR3 DNA follows: TGTGCCACCTGGGAGCTGTGGTTGGGCAAAAAAATCAAGGTATTT. It encodes CATWELWLGKKIKVF.

This clone was seen a handful of times. TCRdb attributes to this sequence the protein of a much larger clone, which differs from the DNA translation at residue 9; a read error is likely, and the protein displayed is translated from the DNA. The chain joins TRGV8 to TRGJP1. This CDR3 has 15 residues. The germline V gene has CDR1 VENAVY and CDR2 YDSYNSRV. This CDR3 is CATWDRLTPGWFKIF. Here the CDR3 DNA reads TGTGCCACCTGGGATAGGCTTACCCCTGGTTGGTTCAAGATATTT.

This clone is medium-sized by share. A single base is all that separates this from a far larger clone, so a read error is likely. The V and J genes are TRGV8 and TRGJP1. This CDR3 is 15 amino acids long. Germline V gene lookup returns CDR1 VENAVY and CDR2 YDSYNSRV. CDR3 sequence: CASWTFHTTGWFKIF. Here the CDR3 DNA reads TGTGCCTCCTGGACTTTCCATACCACTGGTTGGTTCAAGATATTT.